Following are 22 T cell receptor beta chains from one sample sequenced in a study of OX40 agonist ivuxolimab in advanced cancers. Assay: immunoSEQ multiplex PCR; the TCRdb copy retains only in-frame clones and omits some. The sample includes under 25,000 clones, around 74% of them seen just once. The source material was CD4+ or CD8+ T cells sorted from blood, sampled in a trial of the OX40 agonist ivuxolimab. These receptor sequences come from an adult with an advanced solid tumor such as melanoma, head and neck, liver or kidney cancer.

This clone was found a few times. The V and J genes are TRBV18 and TRBJ2-1; TRBD2 matches at 7 bases. Germline V gene sequence: CDR1 KGHSH, CDR2 LQKENI. Trimming cost V 0 bases and J 6 bases; bases outside gene matches: 11. The CDR3 sequence is 17 residues long. CDR3 in DNA: TGTGCCAGCTCACCACCGATGGGAGTAGCGGGTAGCAATGAGCAGTTCTTC. This sequence encodes CASSPPMGVAGSNEQFF.

The rearrangement uses TRBV7-9 and TRBJ1-1; D call uncertain. The V end lost 1 base, the J end lost 7 bases, and 10 bases lay between the germline ends. Per the germline V gene, CDR1 is SEHNR and CDR2 is FQNEAQ (reference sequence). This CDR3 spans 13 amino acids. For the CDR3, the DNA is TGTGCCAGCAGCTTAGGATCCGGGCGTGAAGCTTTCTTT. Its translation is CASSLGSGREAFF.

This chain joins TRBV6-5 and TRBJ2-3, with D perhaps matching TRBD2 (7 bases). The CDR3 has 15 amino acids. V was clipped by 2 bases and J by 1 base, with 10 bases between them. CDR1 MNHEY and CDR2 SVGAGI come from the germline V gene. The CDR3 region has the DNA TGTGCCAGCAGTTACGGGGGGGCCGGCACAGATACGCAGTATTTT. Encoded protein: CASSYGGAGTDTQYF.

This chain uses TRBV19 with TRBJ1-2; weak D call: TRBD1 (5 bases). Germline V lookup: CDR1 LNHDA, CDR2 SQIVND (reference sequence). This CDR3 is built from 13 residues. V lost 6 bases, J lost 5 bases, and 13 bases lay in between. In DNA, the CDR3 is TGTGCCAGTAGCCCAGGGAGTTGGTATGGCTACACCTTC. Translated, it gives CASSPGSWYGYTF.

The rearrangement links TRBV27 to TRBJ2-1, with unresolved D. Trimming left V 0 bases short and J 6 bases short, with 6 bases between. The V gene's germline CDR1 is MNHEY and CDR2 SMNVEV (reference sequence). This CDR3 is 13 amino acids long. The CDR3 DNA sequence: TGTGCCAGCAGTTTATCGAGTTCCAATGAGCAGTTCTTC. It translates to CASSLSSSNEQFF.

The V call is TRBV5-6, the J call TRBJ1-1, with unresolved D. Germline CDR1 reads SGHDT; CDR2 reads YYEEEE. The CDR3 extends over 17 amino acids. V dropped 3 bases and J dropped 4 bases, with 22 bases sitting between them. The CDR3 bases are TGTGCCAGCAGCTCGTACCCGGGCCCTCCGGGTGGCACTGAAGCTTTCTTT. Its protein product is CASSSYPGPPGGTEAFF.

The J gene is TRBJ1-2, the V gene TRBV28; D uncertain. V was pared by 4 bases and J by 8 bases, with 20 bases between. CDR1 is MDHEN, CDR2 SYDVKM, per germline. The CDR3 has 15 residues. CDR3 sequence reads: CASSSREAILGGYTF. DNA for the CDR3: TGTGCCAGCAGTTCTCGTGAGGCGATTTTGGGCGGCTACACCTTC.

V gene TRBV4-3 combines with J gene TRBJ2-7; TRBD1 is a possible D gene (5 bases). Trimming pared 3 bases from V and 2 bases from J, leaving 14 bases between. Germline V gives CDR1 LGHNA, CDR2 YSLEER. CDR3 length: 15 residues. CDR3 amino acids: CASSQDIGATYEQYF. The CDR3 DNA reads TGCGCCAGCAGCCAGGATATTGGGGCCACCTACGAGCAGTACTTC.

The chain recombines TRBV7-6 with TRBJ1-1; D not certain. Germline V gene sequence: CDR1 SGHVS, CDR2 FNYEAQ. V dropped 3 bases and J dropped 3 bases, with 8 bases sitting between them. The CDR3 runs 13 residues. The chain's CDR3 is CASSLSDYTEAFF. Written as DNA, the CDR3 is TGTGCCAGCAGCTTGTCAGATTACACTGAAGCTTTCTTT.

V is TRBV20-1 and J is TRBJ1-1, with D possibly TRBD1 on 5 matching bases. This CDR3 has 10 residues. The germline gives CDR1 DFQATT, CDR2 SNEGSKA (reference sequence). The CDR3 DNA sequence: TGCACCTCATCGCCTACAGGAGCTTTCTTT. This translates into CTSSPTGAFF.

The chain has TRBV7-9 and TRBJ1-1, with D uncertain. The V end was cut by 4 bases, the J end by 1 base, with 13 bases between. This CDR3 comprises 15 residues. Germline-derived CDR1 and CDR2 are SEHNR and FQNEAQ (reference sequence). DNA of the CDR3: TGTGCCAGCAGCTCGGATTTACTGGGGAACACTGAAGCTTTCTTT. Amino acid sequence: CASSSDLLGNTEAFF. Complete variable domain (other parts from reference TRBV7-9 and TRBJ1-1): DTGVSQNPRHKITKRGQNVTFRCDPISEHNRLYWYRQTLGQGPEFLTYFQNEAQLEKSRLLSDRFSAERPKGSFSTLEIQRTEQGDSAMYLCASSSDLLGNTEAFFGQGTRLTVV.

The chain is built from TRBV6-6 and TRBJ2-7; a possible D gene is TRBD2 (6 bases). This CDR3 has 13 amino acids. CDR1 is MNHNY, CDR2 SVGAGI, per germline (reference sequence). Trimming took off 6 bases at V and 7 bases at J, with 16 bases between the two ends. In DNA form, the CDR3 reads TGTGCCAGCAGCACAGGTCCAGGAGGGGAGCAGTACTTC. Protein: CASSTGPGGEQYF.

This clone was found a few times. The chain has TRBV6-1 and TRBJ2-1, with D perhaps matching TRBD1 (5 bases). Germline-derived CDR1 and CDR2 are MNHNS and SASEGT. There are 15 residues in the CDR3. Deletions cut 1 base from V and 7 bases from J, with 14 bases between. CDR3 in amino acids: CASSEGTYGVNEQFF. The CDR3 nucleotides are TGTGCCAGCAGTGAAGGGACATACGGCGTAAATGAGCAGTTCTTC.

V and J are TRBV7-8 and TRBJ1-2, with D maybe TRBD1 (6 bases). The V and J ends lost 4 bases and 6 bases respectively, with 12 bases between them. This CDR3 comprises 13 residues. CDR1 is SGHVS and CDR2 is FQNEAQ in the germline V gene. CDR3 coding DNA: TGTGCCAGCAGCTACAGCGGGGGCAATGGCTACACCTTC. It is translated as CASSYSGGNGYTF. The full variable domain, rest sourced from reference TRBV7-8 and TRBJ1-2, is GAGVSQSPRYKVAKRGQDVALRCDPISGHVSLFWYQQALGQGPEFLTYFQNEAQLDKSGLPSDRFFAERPEGSVSTLKIQRTQQEDSAVYLCASSYSGGNGYTFGSGTRLTVV.

The rearrangement uses TRBV4-1 and TRBJ1-1; 7 positions match TRBD1. Germline trimming cut 3 bases from V and 2 bases from J; bases unmatched to any gene: 9. Germline CDR1 is MGHRA and CDR2 is YSYEKL. CDR3 size: 16 residues. CDR3 protein: CASSHGTRGYNTEAFF. CDR3 DNA sequence: TGCGCCAGCAGCCATGGGACCAGGGGGTATAACACTGAAGCTTTCTTT.

This chain joins TRBV18 and TRBJ1-5; the match to TRBD1 covers 9 bases. The germline V gene encodes CDR1 KGHSH and CDR2 LQKENI. CDR3 length: 15 residues. Losses at the gene ends were 3 bases for V and 5 bases for J; bases not matched to a gene: 5. The CDR3 DNA sequence: TGTGCCAGCTCACCGGGGACAGGGCAAGATCAGCCCCAGCATTTT. Translation gives CASSPGTGQDQPQHF.

The chain joins TRBV6-1 to TRBJ2-7, with unresolved D. Trimming stripped 6 bases from V and 7 bases from J, with 10 bases between. The germline CDR1 and CDR2 sequences are MNHNS and SASEGT. The CDR3 runs 11 residues. CDR3 loop: CASSDSREQYF. In DNA form, the CDR3 reads TGTGCCAGCAGCGACTCCAGGGAGCAGTACTTC.

The V gene is TRBV15, the J gene TRBJ2-7; D remains ambiguous. The V and J ends lost 1 base and 4 bases respectively, with 8 bases between them. The CDR3 has 13 residues. The germline V gene has CDR1 LNHNV and CDR2 YYDKDF (reference sequence). CDR3 residues: CATSRGNGYEQYF. The CDR3 nucleotides are TGTGCCACCAGCAGAGGAAATGGATACGAGCAGTACTTC.

The genes are TRBV7-9 and TRBJ1-4, with D possibly TRBD1 on 6 matching bases. The CDR3 is 13 amino acids. CDR1 is SEHNR and CDR2 is FQNEAQ in the germline V gene (reference sequence). With 11 bases removed from V and 7 bases from J, the gap between germline ends came to 17 bases. CDR3 residues: CAATQDSSEKLFF. As DNA, the CDR3 is TGTGCCGCTACTCAGGACAGTTCTGAAAAACTGTTTTTT.

Note on this clone: The sample carries other DNA sequences with the same CDR3. The J gene is TRBJ1-2, the V gene TRBV5-1; D not certain. CDR1 is SGHRS and CDR2 is YFSETQ in the germline V gene. With 7 bases removed from V and 4 bases from J, the gap between germline ends came to 17 bases. The CDR3 contains 14 residues. The CDR3 is CASSLADGTYGYTF. For the CDR3, the DNA is TGCGCCAGCTCATTGGCGGACGGCACCTATGGCTACACCTTC.

This clone appeared once. This sequence joins TRBV28 and TRBJ1-6; possible D gene TRBD1, 5 bases. CDR1 and CDR2 (germline): MDHEN, SYDVKM. This CDR3 is 14 amino acids long. The V and J ends lost 2 bases and 8 bases respectively, with 10 bases between them. This CDR3 reads CASSLTGEDSPLHF. The CDR3 bases are TGTGCCAGCAGTTTAACGGGGGAGGATTCACCCCTCCACTTT.

This chain connects TRBV6-5 to TRBJ1-5; D gene ambiguous. The V gene lost 5 bases and the J gene lost 6 bases, with 8 bases spanning the gap. The germline V gene has CDR1 MNHEY and CDR2 SVGAGI. The CDR3 consists of 12 residues. CDR3 sequence reads: CASSNPGQPQHF. DNA for the CDR3: TGTGCCAGCAGTAACCCCGGTCAGCCCCAGCATTTT.